Listed below are T cell receptor beta chains from one sample, sequenced in a study of blood T cell repertoires in COVID-19. TCRdb's copy holds only in-frame clones and misses some; the assay was immunoSEQ multiplex PCR. The sample lists roughly 430,000 clones; roughly 90% were seen once. The sample comprised PBMCs or T cells enriched from blood (not recorded which). Every receptor here comes from a woman in her 40s with acute COVID-19. CDR3s include the opening cysteine and the closing phenylalanine or tryptophan. Each record gives: clone size, V gene, J gene, CDR3 protein. Rows may omit the clone size; those that give it use once, few, many or a size class.

once	TRBV2	TRBJ2-3	CASSQDRPRKRDTQYF
-	TRBV18	TRBJ1-4	CASSPRRTVNEELFF
-	TRBV10-2	TRBJ1-3	CASSSGRNTIYF
-	TRBV6-1	TRBJ1-2	CASSEAGRVGGYTF
-	TRBV6-5	TRBJ1-4	CASSNRTGWFF
-	TRBV10-3	TRBJ2-7	CAIREDRGLEQYF
-	TRBV4-1	TRBJ2-7	CASSQGAYEQYF
-	TRBV5-1	TRBJ1-1	CASSLEPGMNTEAFF
-	TRBV3-1/TRBV3-2	TRBJ2-3	CASSQADGTDTQYF
-	TRBV5-1	TRBJ2-1	CASSFPTQGPSSYNEQFF
-	TRBV2	TRBJ1-3	CASRDPVPGNGNTIYF
-	TRBV12-3/TRBV12-4	TRBJ1-4	CASSLHNEKLFF
-	TRBV5-1	TRBJ2-1	CASSGDLAGGDNEQFF
-	TRBV5-1	TRBJ1-2	CASSLGGDYGYTF
-	TRBV5-1	TRBJ2-2	CASSLDTRGGATNTGELFF
-	TRBV6-5	TRBJ1-2	CASSYPGQGANYGYTF
-	TRBV7-9	TRBJ1-3	CASSWGQGAPNGNTIYF
-	TRBV15	TRBJ2-2	CATSNGVSTGELFF
once	TRBV5-1	TRBJ1-5	CASSLDSYSNQPQHF
-	TRBV18	TRBJ1-1	CASSPRDRGETFF
few	TRBV7-9	TRBJ2-2	CASRPQEGPSSGELFF
-	TRBV27	TRBJ2-5	CASKKWDSQETQYF
-	TRBV7-9	TRBJ1-5	CASSLGAGDSNQPQHF
once	TRBV18	TRBJ2-7	CASSPGGVTYEQYF
-	TRBV5-4	TRBJ2-7	CASSLGLQGQSPTYEQYF
-	TRBV2	TRBJ1-5	CASSTVGNQPQHF
-	TRBV27	TRBJ2-7	CASSFRGEPFYEQYF
-	TRBV18	TRBJ1-1	CANSPFEGEAFF
-	TRBV4-1	TRBJ1-1	CASSQEPGTAGGTEAFF
-	TRBV2	TRBJ2-2	CASSEARYTEAPTGELFF
-	TRBV10-3	TRBJ2-1	CAISDRFEQFF
-	TRBV5-4	TRBJ2-5	CASSLKSWGGQETQYF
-	TRBV2	TRBJ2-2	CASLTSGGANTGELFF
few	TRBV19	TRBJ1-2	CASSMDRESGYTF
-	TRBV7-2	TRBJ1-2	CASSQSTNYYGYTF
-	TRBV19	TRBJ2-2	CASSIPQGTGELFF
-	TRBV30	TRBJ2-2	CAWRAPDRGWTGELFF
once	TRBV5-1	TRBJ2-2	CASSLGAGAGDTGELFF
-	TRBV20-1	TRBJ2-3	CSASLAGGPVFHSDTQYF
-	TRBV6-1	TRBJ2-3	CASSEGGQGLLRDTQYF
-	TRBV3-1/TRBV3-2	TRBJ1-1	CASSYYRGMNTEAFF
-	TRBV5-5	TRBJ2-7	CASSRGWEQYF
-	TRBV19	TRBJ1-2	CASTPDRAGGYTF
-	TRBV27	TRBJ2-2	CASSSGTGELFF
-	TRBV10-3	TRBJ1-1	CAISDTGTEAGGTEAFF
-	TRBV3-1/TRBV3-2	TRBJ2-1	CASSQDGLAGVYEQFF
-	TRBV5-4	TRBJ2-5	CASSPYRGSTQETQYF
-	TRBV5-1	TRBJ2-1	CASSRWQGASYNEQFF
-	TRBV7-2	TRBJ2-2	CASSLAQNTGELFF
once	TRBV7-8	TRBJ2-7	CASSLLYRVEQYF
few	TRBV4-2	TRBJ2-7	CASSQGRTPLSGVYEQYF
-	TRBV6-5	TRBJ1-2	CASSPDSSGNYGYTF
few	TRBV21-1	TRBJ2-7	CASSPPQERGGTYF
-	TRBV19	TRBJ1-1	CASSPGSQGAGTEAFF